This T cell receptor (beta chain) was found in a study of T cell responses to AZD1222 COVID-19 vaccine. Broader study findings: Repertoire collection took place solely once the T cell response had peaked. Nearly half of the spike-specific TCRs reportedly recognize variant regions that carry no mutations.

Sequenced by immunoSEQ multiplex PCR; TCRdb stores in-frame clones only, minus some. The profile covers some 160,000 clones, with about 91% appearing a single time and about 4.5% taken by the ten largest. Germline V CDR1 and CDR2: LNHNV, YYDKDF (reference sequence). Deletions cut 0 bases from V and 4 bases from J, with 13 bases between. The CDR3 is made up of 15 amino acids. Worth noting for this clone: Its matching antigen is unknown.

This sequence originates from an adult in good health. The material sequenced was peripheral blood, taken on day 0 of AZD1222 vaccination. This chain uses TRBV15 with TRBJ2-7; D not resolved. Here the CDR3 DNA reads TGTGCCACCAGCAGAGATAGCTCTATACCTTACGAGCAGTACTTC. It codes for CATSRDSSIPYEQYF.